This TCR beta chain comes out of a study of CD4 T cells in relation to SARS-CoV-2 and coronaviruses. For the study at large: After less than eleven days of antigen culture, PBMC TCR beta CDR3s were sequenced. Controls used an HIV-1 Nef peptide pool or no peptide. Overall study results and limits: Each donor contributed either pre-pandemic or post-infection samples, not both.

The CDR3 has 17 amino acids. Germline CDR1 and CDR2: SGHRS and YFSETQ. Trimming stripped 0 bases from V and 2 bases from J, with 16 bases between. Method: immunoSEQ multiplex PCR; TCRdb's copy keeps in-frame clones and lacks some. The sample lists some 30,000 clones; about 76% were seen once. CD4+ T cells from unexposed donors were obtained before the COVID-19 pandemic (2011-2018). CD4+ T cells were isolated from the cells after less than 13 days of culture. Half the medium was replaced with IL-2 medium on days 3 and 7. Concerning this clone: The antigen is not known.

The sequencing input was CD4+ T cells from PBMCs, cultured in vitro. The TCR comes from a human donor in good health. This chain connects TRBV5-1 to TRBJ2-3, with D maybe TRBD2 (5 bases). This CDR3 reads CASSLGFGGLYTDTQYF. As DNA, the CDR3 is TGCGCCAGCAGCTTGGGGTTCGGAGGCCTTTACACAGATACGCAGTATTTT.